This T cell receptor beta chain was sequenced for a study of cytomegalovirus exposure and HLA in healthy donors. Primers for the PCR totalled 60 Vbeta and 13 Jbeta. TCRdb's table, derived via immunoSEQ multiplex PCR, lists solely in-frame clones and lacks some. The sample shows about 150,000 clones, 60% to 80% of them seen only once. Germline V lookup: CDR1 SGDLS, CDR2 YYNGEE. This CDR3 is built from 17 residues. Trimming pared 0 bases from V and 1 base from J, leaving 16 bases between. About this clone itself: What it binds is unknown.

Study-wide results and caveats: The study dropped some indistinguishable V segments, TRBV6-2 and TRBV6-3 among them. Accurate predictions that matched the HLA-A and HLA-B alleles of most subjects were reportedly made from TCR beta sequences. Reported results showed that the classifier diagnosed cytomegalovirus status with high specificity and sensitivity.

The sequence was collected from a male donor in good health and CMV-seronegative. Input material: PBMCs. The rearrangement joins TRBV9 to TRBJ1-1; D is undetermined. The CDR3 here is CASSVAWRADENTEAFF. CDR3 DNA: TGTGCCAGCAGCGTAGCTTGGAGGGCTGATGAGAACACTGAAGCTTTCTTT.